Presented here are 14 T cell receptor beta chains from one specimen sequenced in a study of prognosis after radiotherapy for stage I lung cancer. Researchers used two-round multiplex PCR to amplify TCR beta CDR3 starting from genomic DNA. Amplification during the initial PCR round employed primers specific to each TRBV and TRBJ gene. TCRdb reprocessed the multiplex PCR reads with MiXCR, giving one entry per CDR3 protein. The top ten hold 15% of the sample, which has 25,000 to 35,000 distinct CDR3 sequences, about 45% seen once. The sequencing here drew on PBMCs, taken before or after stereotactic body radiation therapy (not recorded which). The receptors were sampled from a donor older than 45 with non-small cell lung cancer.

The chain is built from TRBV6-1 and TRBJ1-2; TRBD1 aligns across 8 bases. The trim removed 6 bases at V and 8 bases at J, leaving 17 bases unmatched. Germline loops: CDR1 MNHNS, CDR2 SASEGT. CDR3 length: 16 amino acids. CDR3 sequence: CASSLQGVARAGGYTF. Written as DNA, the CDR3 is TGTGCCAGCAGCCTACAGGGGGTAGCAAGAGCAGGAGGCTACACCTTC.

Comments on this clonotype: A far larger clone differs by one base, so this is likely a read error. CDR3 nucleotides: TGTGCCAGCAGTGCCCGGGGGCATGGCACTGAAGCTTTCTTT. Residues: CASSARGHGTEAFF. The V call is TRBV10-2, the J call TRBJ1-1; weak D call: TRBD1 (6 bases). Germline V CDR1 and CDR2: WSHSY, SAAADI. The CDR3 covers 14 residues.

This clonotype was seen many times. The V gene is TRBV7-2, the J gene TRBJ1-1, with D unresolved. Trimming shortened V by 5 bases and J by 1 base, and 8 bases separated the two germline ends. The CDR3 length is 13 residues. Germline V gene lookup returns CDR1 SGHTA and CDR2 FQGNSA. The CDR3 DNA reads TGTGCCAGCAGCCAACACCCGAACACTGAAGCTTTCTTT. This codes for CASSQHPNTEAFF.

On this clonotype: The conserved final phenylalanine or tryptophan is absent from the CDR3, which likely points to a read error. The rearrangement links TRBV6-2 or TRBV6-3 to TRBJ2-7; 7 bases fit TRBD1. The germline V gene encodes CDR1 MNHEY and CDR2 SVGEGT. V shed 8 bases, J shed 4 bases, and the junction held 11 bases outside the gene matches. This CDR3 is built from 14 residues. The DNA of the CDR3 is TGTGCCAGCGAAACCGGGACAGTGTGGTACGAGCAGTACTCC. This encodes CASETGTVWYEQYS.

This clonotype was detected ten times or more. The V gene is TRBV7-2, the J gene TRBJ2-7, with no clear D. The length of the CDR3 is 15 residues. In germline, CDR1 is SGHTA, CDR2 FQGNSA. V was clipped by 5 bases and J by 3 bases, with 17 bases between them. The CDR3 DNA is TGTGCCAGCAGCACAAATGCCGACTCAATCTACGAGCAGTACTTC. This gives the protein CASSTNADSIYEQYF.

This clonotype was seen at least ten times. The rearrangement links TRBV19 to TRBJ1-2; D perhaps matches TRBD1 (5 bases). CDR3 size: 17 residues. V gave up 4 bases and J gave up 4 bases, with 22 bases separating them. CDR1 is LNHDA, CDR2 SQIVND, per germline (reference sequence). CDR3 loop: CASSTSVAGRQVYGYTF. The CDR3, as DNA: TGTGCCAGTAGTACCTCCGTAGCAGGGCGCCAGGTCTATGGCTACACCTTC.

As regards this clonotype: A read error likely explains this, since a far larger clone differs by one base. The rearrangement joins TRBV6-1 to TRBJ1-1; D is perhaps TRBD1 (5 bases). The CDR3 runs to 15 residues. Trimming took off 5 bases at V and 0 bases at J, with 13 bases between the two ends. The V gene's germline CDR1 is MNHNS and CDR2 SASEGT. The CDR3 sequence is CASSYPWGLNTEAFF. The CDR3, as DNA: TGTGCCAGCAGTTACCCGTGGGGGTTGAACACTGAAGCTTTCTTT.

The chain has TRBV6-6 and TRBJ1-2, with D uncertain. The CDR3 spans 14 residues. With 0 bases removed from V and 7 bases from J, the gap between germline ends came to 12 bases. Germline lookup yields CDR1 MNHNY and CDR2 SVGAGI (reference sequence). DNA of the CDR3: TGTGCCAGCAGTTACTCGCTTCAGGTTGTTGGCTACACCTTC. Amino acid sequence: CASSYSLQVVGYTF.

This clonotype was detected many times. CDR3 bases: TGCAGTGCTATAGAAGCCAAAAACATTCAGTACTTC. Encoded protein: CSAIEAKNIQYF. V usage is TRBV20-1 and J usage is TRBJ2-4, with D unresolved. Germline loops: CDR1 DFQATT, CDR2 SNEGSKA (reference sequence). The CDR3 contains 12 residues. V was pared by 4 bases and J by 0 bases, with 4 bases between.

This chain connects TRBV5-6 to TRBJ2-3; 11 bases fit TRBD2. This CDR3 has 16 amino acids. Germline CDR1 reads SGHDT; CDR2 reads YYEEEE. V was clipped by 0 bases and J by 6 bases; unmatched bases: 6. CDR3 region: CASSLVSGRAADTQYF. CDR3 nucleotides: TGTGCCAGCAGCTTGGTTAGCGGGAGGGCCGCTGATACGCAGTATTTT.

This clonotype was picked up many times. The chain employs TRBV11-2 and TRBJ2-7; D tentatively reads TRBD1 or TRBD2 (5 bases each). V was cut by 1 base and J by 3 bases, with 13 bases left in between. Germline lookup yields CDR1 SGHAT and CDR2 FQNNGV. The CDR3 is 15 residues long. The CDR3 spells CASSLASREIYEQYF. The CDR3 DNA reads as TGTGCCAGCAGCTTAGCCTCCAGGGAGATCTACGAGCAGTACTTC. Full variable domain (missing parts from reference TRBV11-2 and TRBJ2-7): EAGVAQSPRYKIIEKRQSVAFWCNPISGHATLYWYQQILGQGPKLLIQFQNNGVVDDSQLPKDRFSAERLKGVDSTLKIQPAKLEDSAVYLCASSLASREIYEQYFGPGTRLTVT.

The chain is built from TRBV12-3 or TRBV12-4 and TRBJ1-6; perhaps TRBD1 as D (5 bases). The CDR3 covers 14 residues. Trimming shortened V by 5 bases and J by 6 bases, and 11 bases separated the two germline ends. For the CDR3, the DNA is TGTGCCAGCAGTACCAGGGTGGGTAATTCACCCCTCCACTTT. Translated: CASSTRVGNSPLHF.

This clonotype occurred many times. This chain joins TRBV18 and TRBJ1-1; tentatively, D is TRBD1 (5 bases). Trimming cost V 6 bases and J 1 base, with 12 bases left between them. CDR1 KGHSH and CDR2 LQKENI come from the germline V gene. The CDR3 has 14 residues. The CDR3 DNA is TGTGCCAGCTCCAGGGTAGGGCCGAACACTGAAGCTTTCTTT. It encodes CASSRVGPNTEAFF.

This clonotype was found many times. The CDR3 bases are TGTGCCAGCAGCTTCCGGACGGGACAGGGTCACTATGGCTACACCTTC. It encodes CASSFRTGQGHYGYTF. The genes are TRBV5-6 and TRBJ1-2; 9 bases line up with TRBD1. V dropped 2 bases and J dropped 3; count of bases not matched to a gene: 8. The V gene's germline CDR1 is SGHDT and CDR2 YYEEEE. The CDR3 covers 16 residues.